A selection of T cell receptor beta chains follows, all from one sample in a study of shared clonotypes between healthy human individuals. Profiled with immunoSEQ multiplex PCR; TCRdb holds only in-frame clones, not every one. The profile shows under 2,000,000 clones, approximately 94% of them singletons. Sample: naive CD8+ T cells sorted from blood. These receptors were obtained from a man younger than 30 in good health. The CDR3 runs from the conserved cysteine through the conserved F or W. Each record gives: V gene, J gene, D gene, clone size, CDR3 protein, CDR3 DNA. D genes are given only for firm matches. Only some rows state a clone size, as once, few, many or a class for expanded clones.

>TRBV5-6|TRBJ2-3|-|-
CASSLGYGAMADTQYF
TGTGCCAGCAGCTTGGGATATGGGGCAATGGCAGATACGCAGTATTTT
>TRBV5-6|TRBJ2-1|-|once
CASSPLGITKTDEQFF
TGTGCCAGCAGCCCGCTCGGGATTACCAAAACCGATGAGCAGTTCTTC
>TRBV4-3|TRBJ2-2|TRBD1|-
CASSQGTGFSGELFF
TGCGCCAGCAGCCAAGGGACAGGGTTCAGCGGGGAGCTGTTTTTT
>TRBV6-5|TRBJ1-1|-|-
CASSYPRGAMNTEAFF
TGTGCCAGCAGTTACCCGCGCGGCGCCATGAACACTGAAGCTTTCTTT
>TRBV5-4|TRBJ2-3|-|-
CASSNGGDTQYF
TGTGCCAGCAGCAACGGGGGAGATACGCAGTATTTT
>TRBV14|TRBJ1-1|TRBD1|-
CASSLTGGLFTEAFF
TGTGCCAGCAGCCTGACAGGGGGTCTTTTTACTGAAGCTTTCTTT
>TRBV11-2|TRBJ2-7|-|-
CASSHVPGFHEQYF
TGTGCCAGCAGCCACGTCCCGGGGTTCCACGAGCAGTACTTC
>TRBV29-1|TRBJ2-7|TRBD2|-
CSVEDTREGAYEQYF
TGCAGCGTTGAAGATACGCGGGAGGGAGCCTACGAGCAGTACTTC
>TRBV5-1|TRBJ1-2|-|few
CASSLSGDGYTF
TGCGCCAGCAGCTTGTCGGGGGATGGCTACACCTTC
>TRBV7-6|TRBJ2-3|-|-
CASSLVLAATDTQYF
TGTGCCAGCAGCTTAGTCTTAGCGGCCACAGATACGCAGTATTTT
>TRBV27|TRBJ2-1|TRBD2|-
CASSPSAGDSPYNEQFF
TGTGCCAGCAGTCCATCCGCGGGGGACTCACCCTACAATGAGCAGTTCTTC
>TRBV4-3|TRBJ2-2|-|-
CASSHTSGELFF
TGCGCCAGCAGCCACACCTCGGGGGAGCTGTTTTTT
>TRBV7-3|TRBJ2-1|TRBD2|-
CASASGGAYNEQFF
TGTGCCAGCGCTAGCGGGGGGGCCTACAATGAGCAGTTCTTC
>TRBV10-1|TRBJ2-7|TRBD2|-
CASSAASGTYEQYF
TGCGCCAGCAGTGCGGCTAGCGGGACCTACGAGCAGTACTTC
>TRBV28|TRBJ1-4|-|-
CASSLKMMDEKLFF
TGTGCCAGCAGTTTAAAGATGATGGATGAAAAACTGTTTTTT
>TRBV28|TRBJ1-2|TRBD1|-
CASSLRDRANYGYTF
TGTGCCAGCAGTTTACGGGACAGGGCTAACTATGGCTACACCTTC
>TRBV4-1|TRBJ2-2|-|-
CASSQDHTGELFF
TGCGCCAGCAGCCAAGACCATACCGGGGAGCTGTTTTTT
>TRBV6-1|TRBJ2-7|TRBD1|once
CATLTGAYEQYF
TGTGCCACGTTGACAGGGGCGTACGAGCAGTACTTC
>TRBV25-1|TRBJ2-2|-|-
CASSDTGWDGELFF
TGTGCCAGCAGTGATACGGGGTGGGACGGGGAGCTGTTTTTT
>TRBV27|TRBJ1-5|-|-
CASSLTGSNQPQHF
TGTGCCAGCAGTTTGACCGGGAGCAATCAGCCCCAGCATTTT
>TRBV7-9|TRBJ2-5|-|-
CASSLDLHIQYF
TGTGCCAGCAGCTTAGACCTCCATATCCAGTACTTC
>TRBV4-1|TRBJ1-1|-|-
CASSQVPGVPEAFF
TGCGCCAGCAGCCAAGTCCCAGGGGTCCCTGAAGCTTTCTTT
>TRBV9|TRBJ2-4|TRBD1|-
CASSATGGSAKNIQYF
TGTGCCAGCAGCGCGACAGGGGGCTCGGCCAAAAACATTCAGTACTTC
>TRBV5-4|TRBJ2-1|-|-
CASSLDIGVNEQFF
TGTGCCAGCAGCTTGGACATCGGGGTCAATGAGCAGTTCTTC
>TRBV28|TRBJ1-5|-|once
CASSTVAVSQPQHF
TGTGCCAGCAGTACGGTAGCAGTAAGCCAGCCCCAGCATTTT
>TRBV13|TRBJ2-2|TRBD1|-
CASSLSAGGRDVGELFF
TGTGCCAGCAGCTTGTCGGCAGGGGGCCGTGACGTCGGGGAGCTGTTTTTT
>TRBV19|TRBJ2-3|-|-
CATPQRSTDTQYF
TGTGCCACCCCACAGCGGAGCACAGATACGCAGTATTTT
>TRBV6-5|TRBJ2-2|-|-
CASSYYTGPPTGELFF
TGTGCCAGCAGTTACTATACAGGCCCACCCACCGGGGAGCTGTTTTTT
>TRBV10-1|TRBJ2-5|-|once
CASSEAGQETQYF
TGCGCCAGCAGTGAGGCGGGTCAAGAGACCCAGTACTTC
>TRBV9|TRBJ1-2|-|-
CASSDGSYGYTF
TGTGCCAGCAGCGACGGGAGCTATGGCTACACCTTC
>TRBV5-1|TRBJ2-3|-|-
CASSLEGRVTSTDTQYF
TGCGCCAGCAGCTTAGAAGGTCGAGTAACTAGCACAGATACGCAGTATTTT
>TRBV19|TRBJ2-1|TRBD1|-
CASSTGQFYNEQFF
TGTGCCAGTAGTACGGGACAGTTCTACAATGAGCAGTTCTTC
>TRBV13|TRBJ2-2|-|-
CASSLEGGENTGELFF
TGTGCCAGCAGCTTAGAGGGCGGGGAGAACACCGGGGAGCTGTTTTTT
>TRBV27|TRBJ2-7|-|few
CASSPYDASQGQYF
TGTGCCAGCAGTCCGTACGACGCATCCCAGGGGCAGTACTTC
>TRBV6-5|TRBJ2-5|TRBD2|-
CASSHNGGEETQYF
TGTGCCAGCAGCCACAACGGGGGGGAAGAGACCCAGTACTTC
>TRBV23-1|TRBJ2-7|TRBD1|-
CATADRASYEQYF
TGCGCCACCGCGGACAGGGCCTCCTACGAGCAGTACTTC
>TRBV7-9|TRBJ2-5|-|-
CASSLDVGHQETQYF
TGTGCCAGCAGCTTAGACGTAGGGCATCAGGAGACCCAGTACTTC
>TRBV7-9|TRBJ2-7|TRBD1|-
CASSPEVTGGLDEQYF
TGTGCCAGCAGCCCCGAGGTGACAGGGGGGCTCGACGAGCAGTACTTC
>TRBV9|TRBJ2-7|TRBD1|-
CASSGRGNEQYF
TGTGCCAGCAGCGGCAGGGGGAACGAGCAGTACTTC
>TRBV7-9|TRBJ2-7|TRBD1|-
CASSSGQGVSEQYF
TGTGCCAGCAGCTCGGGACAGGGAGTTAGCGAGCAGTACTTC
>TRBV6-5|TRBJ2-5|TRBD2|-
CASGGGFPYQETQYF
TGTGCCAGCGGGGGGGGATTTCCGTACCAAGAGACCCAGTACTTC
>TRBV28|TRBJ1-6|-|-
CASQYITGGYSPLHF
TGTGCCAGCCAATATATAACGGGGGGATATTCACCCCTCCACTTT
>TRBV13|TRBJ1-1|-|-
CASSLAGARGTEAFF
TGTGCCAGCAGCCTTGCCGGGGCCAGGGGTACTGAAGCTTTCTTT
>TRBV11-2|TRBJ1-2|TRBD1|-
CASSLDPGGGGKGYTF
TGTGCCAGCAGCTTAGATCCAGGGGGCGGAGGGAAGGGCTACACTTTC
>TRBV28|TRBJ2-7|TRBD1|-
CASRLGAGGYEQYF
TGTGCCAGCAGACTAGGGGCAGGGGGTTACGAGCAGTACTTC
>TRBV5-1|TRBJ2-7|TRBD2|-
CASSHGLGDEQYF
TGCGCCAGCAGCCACGGACTAGGAGATGAGCAGTACTTC
>TRBV4-3|TRBJ2-7|TRBD1|-
CASSQQSGGVQGAYEQYF
TGCGCCAGCAGCCAGCAGTCTGGAGGTGTACAGGGGGCCTACGAGCAGTACTTC
>TRBV6-5|TRBJ1-2|-|once
CASSYTPGIYGYTF
TGTGCCAGCAGTTACACCCCAGGGATCTATGGCTACACCTTC
>TRBV30|TRBJ1-1|-|-
CAWGRSLTEAFF
TGTGCCTGGGGACGCTCATTAACTGAAGCTTTCTTT
>TRBV10-3|TRBJ1-1|TRBD1|-
CAITMDREDEAFF
TGTGCCATCACCATGGACAGGGAAGACGAAGCTTTCTTT